The clone carrying this T cell receptor beta chain was observed a single time. The target antigen is unknown. These data are taken from a study of naive and memory T cell subsets. Study-level findings and limits: Naive repertoires, especially CD8, held a few larger clonotypes, possibly memory cells re-expressing CD45RA. Over 95% of naive TCR sequences appeared only once after error correction, unlike memory subsets.

Looked up from germline, CDR1 is GTSNPN and CDR2 is SVGIG (reference sequence). The CDR3 has 11 amino acids. V was pared by 1 base and J by 8 bases, with 8 bases between. Two oligonucleotides, mixed equimolar, formed the beta constant-region primer covering TRBC1 and TRBC2. Nested alpha and beta constant-region primers with the SP2 primer drove four PCR rounds on ligated cDNA. An oligonucleotide with the SP2 primer and a 12-nucleotide UMI was ligated to the cDNA 3' end. TCRdb re-called the UMI-ligation and nested PCR reads through MiXCR, storing one row per CDR3 protein. The table has about 99,000 distinct CDR3 sequences, around 13% seen once.

The chain uses TRBV30 and TRBJ1-1; D uncertain. This receptor was taken from a human donor in good health. The specimen was naive CD8+ T cells from blood. The CDR3: CAWSATGEAFF. The CDR3 DNA follows: TGTGCCTGGAGTGCGACCGGAGAAGCTTTCTTT.